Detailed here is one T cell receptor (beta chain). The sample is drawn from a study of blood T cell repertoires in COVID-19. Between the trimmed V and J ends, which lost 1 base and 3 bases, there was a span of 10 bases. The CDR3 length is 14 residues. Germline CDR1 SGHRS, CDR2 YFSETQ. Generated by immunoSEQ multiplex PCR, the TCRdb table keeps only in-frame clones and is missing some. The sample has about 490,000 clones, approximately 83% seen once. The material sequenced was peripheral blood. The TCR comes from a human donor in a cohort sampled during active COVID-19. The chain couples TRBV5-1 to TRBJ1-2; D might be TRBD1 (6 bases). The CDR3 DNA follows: TGCGCCAGCAGCTTGTATCCAGGGGACTATGGCTACACCTTC. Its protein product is CASSLYPGDYGYTF.